These 24 T cell receptor beta chains were sequenced from one sample in a study of T cells in Graves' hyperthyroidism and ophthalmopathy. Amplification yielded TCR beta CDR3 regions, with RNA transcripts as the source. First-round RT-PCR of the TCR CDR3 relied on the HTBI primer set. TCRdb redid the calling of the multiplex PCR reads with MiXCR, one entry per CDR3 protein. The sample holds about 360,000 distinct CDR3 sequences, 25% seen once. Sequencing was performed on blood. These receptors were obtained from a middle-aged man with Graves' hyperthyroidism.

There are many counts of this clonotype. The gene calls are TRBV7-9 and TRBJ2-7; D is ambiguous. V lost 2 bases and J 6 bases, leaving 11 bases between the germline ends. The germline V gene encodes CDR1 SEHNR and CDR2 FQNEAQ (reference sequence). The CDR3 contains 13 residues. CDR3 residues: CASSLPILREQYF. The CDR3 DNA follows: TGTGCCAGCAGCTTACCAATACTCCGCGAGCAGTACTTC. The full variable domain, its missing parts supplied by reference TRBV7-9 and TRBJ2-7, is DTGVSQNPRHKITKRGQNVTFRCDPISEHNRLYWYRQTLGQGPEFLTYFQNEAQLEKSRLLSDRFSAERPKGSFSTLEIQRTEQGDSAMYLCASSLPILREQYFGPGTRLTVT.

The chain recombines TRBV5-1 with TRBJ2-1; 7 bases agree with TRBD2. The V segment lost 4 bases and the J segment 6 bases; nucleotides outside the gene matches: 16. The germline CDR1 and CDR2 sequences are SGHRS and YFSETQ. The CDR3 loop spans 17 amino acids. CDR3 amino acids: CASSRSGVSGGGNEQFF. CDR3 DNA sequence: TGCGCCAGCAGCCGAAGCGGAGTGTCGGGAGGAGGCAATGAGCAGTTCTTC.

There are a few counts of this clonotype. The chain uses TRBV15 and TRBJ2-3, with 9 bases matching TRBD2. Trimming removed 10 bases from V and 0 bases from J; junction bases left unmatched: 2. This CDR3 spans 13 amino acids. From germline, CDR1 is LNHNV and CDR2 YYDKDF (reference sequence). CDR3 DNA sequence: TGTGCCAGTACTAGCGGGAGCACAGATACGCAGTATTTT. Amino acid sequence: CASTSGSTDTQYF.

The chain is built from TRBV9 and TRBJ2-5; D may correspond to TRBD1 or TRBD2 (5 bases each). Germline V gene sequence: CDR1 SGDLS, CDR2 YYNGEE. CDR3 size: 15 residues. Trimming took off 2 bases at V and 7 bases at J, with 18 bases between the two ends. CDR3 amino acids: CASSVGTHSDGTQYF. Written as DNA, the CDR3 is TGTGCCAGCAGCGTGGGGACGCATTCGGATGGGACCCAGTACTTC.

The sample holds many counts of this clonotype. The CDR3 here is CSAFTDTEAFF. The CDR3 region has the DNA TGCAGCGCCTTTACGGACACTGAAGCTTTCTTT. The chain has TRBV29-1 and TRBJ1-1; D uncertain. This CDR3 comprises 11 residues. CDR1 is SQVTM, CDR2 ANQGSEA, per germline. With 7 bases removed from V and 3 bases from J, the gap between germline ends came to 9 bases.

Of note for this clonotype: This may come from a read error, since a much larger clone is one base off. V and J are TRBV7-3 and TRBJ2-7, with D perhaps TRBD1 or TRBD2 (6 bases each). The assigned J gene may be wrong: the sequence end matches TRBJ2-1 better. Germline V gene data show CDR1 as SGHTA and CDR2 as FQGTGA. The CDR3 has 14 amino acids. The CDR3 nucleotides are TGTGCCAGCATAGTGGGGGGCCTAACCTACGAGCAGTTCTTC. Translation: CASIVGGLTYEQFF.

This clonotype was seen repeatedly, ten times or more. This chain uses TRBV28 with TRBJ2-5; D is possibly TRBD1 (5 bases). The CDR3 totals 15 residues. CDR1 is MDHEN and CDR2 is SYDVKM in the germline V gene. Trimming took 3 bases from V and 2 from J, leaving 13 bases between them. CDR3 sequence reads: CASSFQGPQQETQYF. In DNA, the CDR3 is TGTGCCAGCAGTTTTCAGGGCCCTCAACAAGAGACCCAGTACTTC.

This clonotype was counted a few times. The chain combines TRBV28 with TRBJ1-6; 10 nucleotides agree with TRBD1. From germline, CDR1 is MDHEN and CDR2 SYDVKM. The CDR3 covers 14 residues. V dropped 7 bases and J dropped 8; count of bases not matched to a gene: 5. CDR3 amino acids: CASNFGTGDSPLHF. CDR3 nucleotides: TGTGCCAGCAATTTTGGGACAGGGGATTCACCCCTCCACTTT.

With regard to this clonotype: At one of its ends the junction is not consistent with the germline gene, which may arise from a read error. The chain carries TRBV11-3 and TRBJ2-1; a weak D match, TRBD2 (5 bases). This CDR3 region has 15 residues. Germline CDR1 SGHNT, CDR2 YENEEA. The CDR3, as DNA: TGTGCCAGCAGTCAAACAGCTAGCTCCTACAATGAGCAGCTCTTC. As protein: CASSQTASSYNEQLF.

This clonotype has ten or more counts. The V and J genes are TRBV30 and TRBJ1-1; 7 bases match TRBD1. The germline gives CDR1 GTSNPN, CDR2 SVGIG (reference sequence). The CDR3 covers 13 residues. With V trimmed by 3 bases and J by 2 bases, 3 bases remained unmatched. CDR3 sequence (DNA): TGTGCCTGGAGAAGGGGGCAAAACACTGAAGCTTTCTTT. It codes for CAWRRGQNTEAFF.

As for this clonotype: A much more abundant neighbour one base away suggests this may be a read error. This rearrangement joins TRBV28 to TRBJ2-5; 7 nucleotides line up with TRBD1. This CDR3 region has 12 residues. Germline assignment: CDR1 MDHEN and CDR2 SYDVKM. CDR3 protein: CTSRGSGETQYF. DNA of the CDR3: TGTACCAGCAGGGGGTCGGGAGAGACCCAGTACTTC.

This sequence joins TRBV6-2 or TRBV6-3 and TRBJ1-6, with D perhaps TRBD1 (6 bases). With 6 bases removed from V and 8 bases from J, the gap between germline ends came to 23 bases. CDR3 length: 17 amino acids. Germline V gene data show CDR1 as MNHEY and CDR2 as SVGEGT. The CDR3 reads CASSPRGGAILDSPLHF. For the CDR3, the DNA is TGTGCCAGCAGCCCCAGAGGGGGGGCTATATTGGATTCACCCCTCCACTTT.

A note on this clonotype: This may stem from a read error, because a much larger clone lies one nucleotide away. This rearrangement joins TRBV11-2 to TRBJ1-1; a weak D match, TRBD1 (6 bases). Germline V gene lookup returns CDR1 SGHAT and CDR2 FQNNGV. The CDR3 is 16 residues long. The CDR3: CVSSSSRGGTRAEAFF. The CDR3 region has the DNA TGTGTCAGCAGCTCTAGTAGGGGGGGCACTCGGGCTGAAGCTTTCTTT.

Only a few counts were recorded for this clonotype. The chain carries TRBV10-3 and TRBJ2-7, with 8 bases lining up with TRBD1. Trimming cost V 6 bases and J 3 bases; bases outside gene matches: 7. CDR3 length equals 14 residues. Germline-derived CDR1 and CDR2 are ENHRY and SYGVKD. The CDR3 reads CAISLTGANYEQYF. For the CDR3, the DNA is TGTGCCATCAGCCTGACAGGGGCGAACTACGAGCAGTACTTC.

This clonotype turned up a few times. This chain connects TRBV19 to TRBJ2-1, with a possible D match to TRBD1 (5 bases). This CDR3 spans 12 amino acids. Germline V CDR1 and CDR2: LNHDA, SQIVND (reference sequence). V shed 1 base and J shed 9 bases, with 7 bases lying between them. CDR3 sequence: CASSIVQAEQFF. As DNA, the CDR3 is TGTGCCAGTAGTATAGTACAGGCTGAGCAGTTCTTC.

J is TRBJ2-1 and V is TRBV7-8, with 11 positions matching TRBD1. Unmatched junction bases numbered 4, after V lost 4 bases and J lost 5 bases. Per germline, CDR1 SGHVS and CDR2 FQNEAQ. This CDR3 has 15 residues. CDR3 in amino acids: CASSWGTGGNNEQFF. CDR3 DNA: TGTGCCAGCAGCTGGGGGACAGGGGGTAACAATGAGCAGTTCTTC.

This sequence joins TRBV5-1 and TRBJ1-4, with a weak D call TRBD1 (5 bases). The CDR3 contains 13 residues. Germline V CDR1 and CDR2: SGHRS, YFSETQ. V was shortened by 8 bases and J by 3 bases, with 11 bases between the two germline ends. CDR3 protein: CASARDSNEKLFF. The DNA for the CDR3 is TGCGCCAGTGCCCGGGACTCTAATGAAAAACTGTTTTTT.

V and J are TRBV6-4 and TRBJ1-2, with unresolved D. This CDR3 spans 12 amino acids. Germline CDR1 MRHNA, CDR2 SNTAGT. V lost 2 bases and J lost 7, with 8 bases in between. Written as DNA, the CDR3 is TGTGCCAGCAGTGACGGCATAAGTGGCTACACCTTC. Protein sequence: CASSDGISGYTF.

Only a few counts were recorded for this clonotype. The chain combines TRBV9 with TRBJ2-3; possibly TRBD2 for D (5 bases). Trimming stripped 0 bases from V and 0 bases from J, with 8 bases between. Germline CDR1 SGDLS, CDR2 YYNGEE. The CDR3 spans 15 residues. The CDR3 nucleotides are TGTGCCAGCAGCGTAGAGGCGGGCAGCACAGATACGCAGTATTTT. Protein product: CASSVEAGSTDTQYF.

This clonotype was counted once. The chain is built from TRBV11-2 and TRBJ1-1; 7 positions match TRBD1. The CDR3 loop spans 16 amino acids. Germline trimming cut 4 bases from V and 0 bases from J; bases unmatched to any gene: 8. Germline V gene lookup returns CDR1 SGHAT and CDR2 FQNNGV. CDR3 amino acids: CASSYRGGGLNTEAFF. CDR3 sequence (DNA): TGTGCCAGCAGCTACAGGGGAGGAGGTTTGAACACTGAAGCTTTCTTT.

The V call is TRBV6-1, the J call TRBJ2-1, with D maybe TRBD1 (7 bases). The CDR3 has 16 residues. CDR1 and CDR2 from the germline V gene are MNHNS and SASEGT. The V and J ends lost 5 bases and 8 bases respectively, with 22 bases between them. The CDR3, as DNA: TGTGCCAGCAGTCGCCACAGGGGAGGCATACCCGATGAGCAGTTCTTC. Protein product: CASSRHRGGIPDEQFF.

Ten or more counts support this clonotype. The J gene is TRBJ2-7, the V gene TRBV7-9, with D perhaps TRBD1 (6 bases). The CDR3 consists of 13 residues. Trimming removed 4 bases at V and 5 bases at J, with 12 bases between. In germline, CDR1 is SEHNR, CDR2 FQNEAQ (reference sequence). CDR3 protein: CASSSVRGNEQYF. Written as DNA, the CDR3 is TGTGCCAGCAGCTCCGTCAGGGGCAACGAGCAGTACTTC.

The chain combines TRBV27 with TRBJ1-2, with 9 bases identical to TRBD1. Trimming took 6 bases from V and 6 from J; bases not matched to a gene: 11. Germline CDR1 MNHEY, CDR2 SMNVEV (reference sequence). The CDR3 loop spans 15 amino acids. CDR3 DNA: TGTGCCAGCAGCTTCACCCCAACAGGGGGCAATGGCTACACCTTC. Translated: CASSFTPTGGNGYTF.

In this sample, this clonotype turned up a few times. V is TRBV20-1 and J is TRBJ2-3; a weak D match, TRBD1 (5 bases). The CDR3 spans 14 residues. The V end lost 1 base, the J end lost 2 bases, and 10 bases lay between the germline ends. CDR1 is DFQATT and CDR2 is SNEGSKA in the germline V gene (reference sequence). CDR3 residues: CSARGAGYTDTQYF. CDR3 DNA: TGCAGTGCTAGAGGGGCAGGGTACACAGATACGCAGTATTTT.